The 23 T cell receptor beta chains below come from one sample, sequenced in a study of blood T cell repertoires in COVID-19. The protocol was immunoSEQ multiplex PCR, while the TCRdb copy is restricted to in-frame clones and leaves out a portion. Of some 200,000 clones listed, more than 75% are singletons. The specimen sequenced was peripheral blood. The receptors stem from a man older than 75 with acute or convalescent COVID-19.

This sequence joins TRBV30 and TRBJ1-3; the D is unclear. Trimming stripped 3 bases from V and 0 bases from J, with 21 bases between. The CDR3 consists of 18 residues. Germline V gene lookup returns CDR1 GTSNPN and CDR2 SVGIG (reference sequence). The CDR3 loop reads CAWSAMYWAVDSGNTIYF. CDR3 bases: TGTGCCTGGAGCGCAATGTACTGGGCCGTCGACTCTGGAAACACCATATATTTT.

The chain links TRBV9 to TRBJ2-5; 12 nucleotides agree with TRBD2. The CDR3 is 15 amino acids. J lost 7 bases, V lost 0 bases, and 4 bases had no gene match. Germline CDR1 and CDR2: SGDLS and YYNGEE. The CDR3 DNA is TGTGCCAGCAGCGTAGAGTCTAGCGGGAGGGTGACCCAGTACTTC. Translated, it gives CASSVESSGRVTQYF.

The gene calls are TRBV3-1 (or the pseudogene TRBV3-2) and TRBJ2-5, with 8 nucleotides matching TRBD1. The CDR3 has 15 residues. Germline CDR1 is LGHDT and CDR2 is YNNKEL (reference sequence). V was pared by 3 bases and J by 5 bases, with 8 bases of the junction left unmatched. The CDR3 bases are TGTGCCAGCAGCCACCTCTCAGGACAGGGTGAGACCCAGTACTTC. Translation gives CASSHLSGQGETQYF.

A few counts support this clone. The rearrangement links TRBV2 to TRBJ2-1, with TRBD2 matching 9 bases. After removal of 5 bases from V and 5 bases from J, the junction contained 4 bases not matched to a gene. CDR1 is SNHLY, CDR2 FYNNEI, per germline. The CDR3 runs to 14 residues. In nucleotides, the CDR3 is TGTGCCAGCAGTTCGACTAGCGGCAACAATGAGCAGTTCTTC. This translates into CASSSTSGNNEQFF.

In its sample, this clone was seen a few times. V usage is TRBV24-1 and J usage is TRBJ2-2; tentative D call: TRBD1 (5 bases). V was shortened by 10 bases and J by 6 bases, with 11 bases between the two germline ends. CDR3 size: 12 residues. Per germline, CDR1 KGHDR and CDR2 SFDVKD. The CDR3 loop is CATRAGPGELFF. CDR3 DNA sequence: TGTGCCACAAGAGCAGGGCCCGGGGAGCTGTTTTTT.

This chain connects TRBV29-1 to TRBJ1-2, with 10 bases lining up with TRBD1. CDR3 length equals 12 residues. J was trimmed by 7 bases and V by 7 bases; bases with no gene match: 6. The V gene's germline CDR1 is SQVTM and CDR2 ANQGSEA. CDR3 sequence: CSAGTGASGYTF. In DNA, the CDR3 is TGCAGCGCCGGGACAGGGGCAAGTGGCTACACCTTC.

The chain links TRBV4-1 to TRBJ2-7; 8 bases line up with TRBD1. Germline V CDR1 and CDR2: MGHRA, YSYEKL. The CDR3 extends over 15 amino acids. With 4 bases clipped from V and 3 bases from J, the junction kept 8 bases outside the gene matches. This CDR3 is CASSRARDRFYEQYF. The DNA of the CDR3 is TGCGCCAGCAGCCGAGCCCGGGACAGGTTCTACGAGCAGTACTTC.

This clone was observed a single time. This chain joins TRBV7-9 and TRBJ1-2, with TRBD1 identical over 8 bases. The CDR3 has 19 amino acids. Germline CDR1 and CDR2: SEHNR and FQNEAQ (reference sequence). V lost 0 bases to trimming and J lost 8 bases; unmatched junction nucleotides: 20. CDR3 in amino acids: CASSLAGGGSTGGPTGYTF. In DNA form, the CDR3 reads TGTGCCAGCAGCTTAGCAGGAGGAGGGAGCACAGGGGGACCAACAGGCTACACCTTC. The full variable domain, rest sourced from reference TRBV7-9 and TRBJ1-2, is DTGVSQNPRHKITKRGQNVTFRCDPISEHNRLYWYRQTLGQGPEFLTYFQNEAQLEKSRLLSDRFSAERPKGSFSTLEIQRTEQGDSAMYLCASSLAGGGSTGGPTGYTFGSGTRLTVV.

The CDR3 bases are TGTGCCAGCAGTTCCCCCCCGGGTTCCTCCTACAATGAGCAGTTCTTC. It is translated as CASSSPPGSSYNEQFF. The chain recombines TRBV27 with TRBJ2-1, with D hard to call. Deletions cut 4 bases from V and 0 bases from J, with 13 bases between. In germline, CDR1 is MNHEY, CDR2 SMNVEV (reference sequence). The length of the CDR3 is 16 residues.

The gene calls are TRBV2 and TRBJ1-1; D may be TRBD1 (5 bases). CDR3 length: 11 residues. Trimming pared 6 bases from V and 7 bases from J, leaving 9 bases between. From germline, CDR1 is SNHLY and CDR2 FYNNEI. The DNA of the CDR3 is TGTGCCAGCAGCCAGGGTGGTGAAGCTTTCTTT. Its protein product is CASSQGGEAFF.

The chain carries TRBV13 and TRBJ2-7, with 8 nucleotides matching TRBD2. The CDR3 sequence is 14 residues long. Germline CDR1 reads PRHDT; CDR2 reads FYEKMQ (reference sequence). With 5 bases clipped from V and 2 bases from J, the junction kept 5 bases outside the gene matches. The CDR3 DNA sequence: TGTGCCAGCAGCCCTACACTAGCGGCCTACGAGCAGTACTTC. It is translated as CASSPTLAAYEQYF.

V usage is TRBV7-3 and J usage is TRBJ2-5; no definite D call. The V end was cut by 1 base, the J end by 5 bases, with 11 bases between. Per the germline V gene, CDR1 is SGHTA and CDR2 is FQGTGA. This CDR3 comprises 14 residues. The CDR3 protein is CASSLNSRQETQYF. The CDR3 DNA sequence: TGTGCCAGCAGCTTAAACAGTCGCCAGGAGACCCAGTACTTC.

The chain combines TRBV18 with TRBJ2-7; TRBD2 aligns across 14 bases. Germline loops: CDR1 KGHSH, CDR2 LQKENI. The CDR3 runs to 16 residues. V shed 6 bases and J 3 bases; nucleotides not matched to a gene: 7. The CDR3 DNA reads as TGTGCCAGCTCGACCGGGACTAGCGGGAGAGTCTACGAGCAGTACTTC. Encoded protein: CASSTGTSGRVYEQYF.

The chain recombines TRBV10-3 with TRBJ1-2, with TRBD1 matching over 10 bases. J was trimmed by 3 bases and V by 4 bases; bases with no gene match: 5. The CDR3 runs to 15 residues. Germline V CDR1 and CDR2: ENHRY, SYGVKD. CDR3 coding DNA: TGTGCCATCAGTGGGACAGGGGGGAAAGACTATGGCTACACCTTC. This codes for CAISGTGGKDYGYTF.

The J gene is TRBJ1-4, the V gene TRBV30; D may be TRBD1 (6 bases). Germline-derived CDR1 and CDR2 are GTSNPN and SVGIG (reference sequence). This CDR3 has 13 residues. V lost 3 bases and J 8 bases, leaving 13 bases between the germline ends. The chain's CDR3 is CAWRGGPGEKLFF. The CDR3, as DNA: TGTGCCTGGAGGGGGGGGCCCGGAGAAAAACTGTTTTTT.

The CDR3 DNA reads TGTGCCAGCAGGCTAGCGGGAACCACCTACAATGAGCAGTTCTTC. The encoded protein is CASRLAGTTYNEQFF. The gene calls are TRBV5-5 and TRBJ2-1, with 9 bases matching TRBD2. The CDR3 is 15 amino acids. Germline V lookup: CDR1 SGHKS, CDR2 YYEKEE (reference sequence). The V gene end was trimmed by 5 bases and the J gene end by 2 bases; junction bases not matched to a gene: 5.

This chain links TRBV10-3 with TRBJ2-1; 9 positions agree with TRBD2. Trimming at V came to 2 bases and at J to 12 bases, leaving 8 bases not matched to a gene. Germline V gene lookup returns CDR1 ENHRY and CDR2 SYGVKD. This CDR3 contains 14 residues. CDR3 sequence (DNA): TGTGCCATCAGTGAGCCAGGGACTAGCAGAGTGCAGTTCTTC. Protein sequence: CAISEPGTSRVQFF.

This clone was counted only a few times. Other nucleotide sequences from this sample produce the same CDR3. This chain connects TRBV12-3 or TRBV12-4 to TRBJ2-3; no clear D. Between the trimmed V and J ends, which lost 5 bases and 0 bases, there was a span of 3 bases. This CDR3 comprises 12 residues. The CDR3 sequence is CASSPSTDTQYF. The DNA of the CDR3 is TGTGCCAGCAGTCCTAGCACAGATACGCAGTATTTT.

The chain employs TRBV6-5 and TRBJ1-1, with D perhaps TRBD1 (5 bases). Between the trimmed V and J ends, which lost 4 bases and 0 bases, there was a span of 9 bases. The CDR3 contains 14 residues. In germline, CDR1 is MNHEY, CDR2 SVGAGI. CDR3: CASSWEGMNTEAFF. The CDR3 nucleotides read TGTGCCAGCAGTTGGGAGGGGATGAACACTGAAGCTTTCTTT.

This sequence joins TRBV11-3 and TRBJ2-2; 8 bases fit TRBD2. The CDR3 loop spans 15 amino acids. V was pared by 3 bases and J by 5 bases, with 5 bases of the junction left unmatched. The germline gives CDR1 SGHNT, CDR2 YENEEA. The CDR3 loop reads CASSFSGSGTGELFF. As DNA, the CDR3 is TGTGCCAGCAGCTTCAGCGGGAGCGGGACCGGGGAGCTGTTTTTT. Full variable domain (remainder filled in from reference TRBV11-3 and TRBJ2-2): EAGVVQSPRYKIIEKKQPVAFWCNPISGHNTLYWYLQNLGQGPELLIRYENEEAVDDSQLPKDRFSAERLKGVDSTLKIQPAELGDSAVYLCASSFSGSGTGELFFGEGSRLTVL.

The chain employs TRBV7-3 and TRBJ2-7; 11 nucleotides agree with TRBD1. This CDR3 comprises 14 residues. V lost 9 bases and J lost 3; bases outside the gene matches: 7. Germline CDR1 SGHTA, CDR2 FQGTGA. CDR3 in amino acids: CARTAGQGDYEQYF. CDR3 DNA: TGTGCCAGAACCGCGGGACAGGGGGACTACGAGCAGTACTTC.

The rearrangement joins TRBV5-1 to TRBJ2-3; possible D gene TRBD2, 5 bases. CDR3 size: 15 residues. Trimming left V 0 bases short and J 3 bases short, with 11 bases between. Germline CDR1 reads SGHRS; CDR2 reads YFSETQ. In nucleotides, the CDR3 is TGCGCCAGCAGCTTGGACCGGACTGGGACAGATACGCAGTATTTT. This gives the protein CASSLDRTGTDTQYF.

The chain combines TRBV28 with TRBJ2-1, with D possibly TRBD1 on 7 matching bases. The CDR3 covers 12 residues. The germline V gene has CDR1 MDHEN and CDR2 SYDVKM. V lost 8 bases and J lost 5, with 10 bases in between. This CDR3 is CASGGGHNEQFF. DNA of the CDR3: TGTGCCAGCGGAGGGGGCCACAATGAGCAGTTCTTC.